Presented here are 2 T cell receptor beta chains from one specimen sequenced in a study of blood T cell repertoires in COVID-19. Sequencing was performed with immunoSEQ multiplex PCR; in TCRdb, only in-frame clones are kept and a portion is missing. The sample shows about 310,000 clones, roughly 86% of them seen only once. Sequenced input: peripheral blood. These receptors were taken from a man between 70 and 80 years old with acute or convalescent COVID-19.

The V and J genes are TRBV10-3 and TRBJ1-3; the D gene is possibly TRBD1 (5 bases). Germline CDR1 reads ENHRY; CDR2 reads SYGVKD. V was cut by 4 bases and J by 2 bases, with 12 bases left in between. The CDR3 spans 15 residues. The CDR3 reads CAISGGGGTGNTIYF. The CDR3 nucleotides read TGTGCCATCAGTGGGGGGGGAGGAACTGGAAACACCATATATTTT.

The V and J genes are TRBV4-3 and TRBJ2-1, with D maybe TRBD2 (6 bases). Trimming cost V 0 bases and J 10 bases, with 16 bases left between them. CDR1 is LGHNA and CDR2 is YSLEER in the germline V gene. The CDR3 totals 15 residues. The CDR3 DNA reads as TGCGCCAGCAGCCAAGATTCACTAGCCTCGGGCGAGCAGTTCTTC. It translates to CASSQDSLASGEQFF.